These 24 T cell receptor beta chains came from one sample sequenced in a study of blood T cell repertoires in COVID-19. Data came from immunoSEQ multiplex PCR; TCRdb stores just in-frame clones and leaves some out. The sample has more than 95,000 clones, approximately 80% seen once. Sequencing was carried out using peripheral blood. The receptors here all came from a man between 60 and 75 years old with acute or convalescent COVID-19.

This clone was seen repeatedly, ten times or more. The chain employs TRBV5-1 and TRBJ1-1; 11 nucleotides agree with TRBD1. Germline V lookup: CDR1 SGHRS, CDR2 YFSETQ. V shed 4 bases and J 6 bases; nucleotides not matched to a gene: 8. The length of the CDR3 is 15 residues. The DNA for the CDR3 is TGCGCCAGCAGCCACGGACAGGGGGCTTTAGCTGAAGCTTTCTTT. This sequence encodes CASSHGQGALAEAFF.

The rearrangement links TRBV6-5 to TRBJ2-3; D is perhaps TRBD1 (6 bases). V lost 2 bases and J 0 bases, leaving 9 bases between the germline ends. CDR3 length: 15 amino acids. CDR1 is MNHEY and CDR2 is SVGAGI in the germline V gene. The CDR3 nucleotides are TGTGCCAGCAGTTACCCGCAGGGGAGCACAGATACGCAGTATTTT. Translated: CASSYPQGSTDTQYF.

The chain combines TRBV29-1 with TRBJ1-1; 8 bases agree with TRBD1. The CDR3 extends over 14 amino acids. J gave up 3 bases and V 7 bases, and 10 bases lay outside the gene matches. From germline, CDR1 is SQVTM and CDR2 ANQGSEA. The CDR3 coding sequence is TGCAGCGCTAAAGACGGGACAGGTGACACTGAAGCTTTCTTT. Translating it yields CSAKDGTGDTEAFF.

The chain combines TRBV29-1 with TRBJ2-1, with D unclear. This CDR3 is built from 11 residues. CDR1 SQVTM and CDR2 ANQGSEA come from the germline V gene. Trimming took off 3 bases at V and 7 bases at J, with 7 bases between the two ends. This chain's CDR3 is CSVDEANEQFF. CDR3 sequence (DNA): TGCAGCGTTGACGAAGCTAATGAGCAGTTCTTC.

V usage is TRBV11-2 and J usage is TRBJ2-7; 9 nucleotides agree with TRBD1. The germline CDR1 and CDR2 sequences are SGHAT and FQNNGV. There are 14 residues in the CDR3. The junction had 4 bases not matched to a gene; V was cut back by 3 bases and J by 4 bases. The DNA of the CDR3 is TGTGCCAGCAGCTTTGGGGACAGGGTTTACGAGCAGTACTTC. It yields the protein CASSFGDRVYEQYF. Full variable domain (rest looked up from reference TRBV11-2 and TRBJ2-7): EAGVAQSPRYKIIEKRQSVAFWCNPISGHATLYWYQQILGQGPKLLIQFQNNGVVDDSQLPKDRFSAERLKGVDSTLKIQPAKLEDSAVYLCASSFGDRVYEQYFGPGTRLTVT.

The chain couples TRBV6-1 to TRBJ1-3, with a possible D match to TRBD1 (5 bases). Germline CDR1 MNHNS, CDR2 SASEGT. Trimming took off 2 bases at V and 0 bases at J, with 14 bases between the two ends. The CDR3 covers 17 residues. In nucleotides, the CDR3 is TGTGCCAGCAGTGAAATAATGACAGCGAGCTCTGGAAACACCATATATTTT. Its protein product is CASSEIMTASSGNTIYF.

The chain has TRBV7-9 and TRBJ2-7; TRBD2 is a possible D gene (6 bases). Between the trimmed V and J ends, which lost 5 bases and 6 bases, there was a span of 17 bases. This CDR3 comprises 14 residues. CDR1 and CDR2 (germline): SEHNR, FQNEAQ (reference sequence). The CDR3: CASSPGTPPLEQYF. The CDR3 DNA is TGTGCCAGCAGCCCAGGGACTCCCCCTCTCGAGCAGTACTTC. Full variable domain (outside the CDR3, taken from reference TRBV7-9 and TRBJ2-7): DTGVSQNPRHKITKRGQNVTFRCDPISEHNRLYWYRQTLGQGPEFLTYFQNEAQLEKSRLLSDRFSAERPKGSFSTLEIQRTEQGDSAMYLCASSPGTPPLEQYFGPGTRLTVT.

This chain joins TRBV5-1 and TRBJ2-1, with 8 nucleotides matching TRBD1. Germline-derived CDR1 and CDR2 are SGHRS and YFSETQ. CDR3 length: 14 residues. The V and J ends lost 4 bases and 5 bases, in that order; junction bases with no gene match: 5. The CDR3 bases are TGCGCCAGCAGCCCGGACAGGGAGGACAATGAGCAGTTCTTC. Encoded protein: CASSPDREDNEQFF.

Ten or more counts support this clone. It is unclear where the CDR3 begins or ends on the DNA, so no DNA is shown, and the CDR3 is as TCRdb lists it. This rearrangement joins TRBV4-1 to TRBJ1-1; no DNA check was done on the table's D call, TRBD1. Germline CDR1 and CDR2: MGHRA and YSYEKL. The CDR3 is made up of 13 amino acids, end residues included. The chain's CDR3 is CASSQVGTGTTFF.

CDR3 region: CAWSRDTEAFF. CDR3 bases: TGTGCCTGGAGCAGGGATACTGAAGCTTTCTTT. The chain joins TRBV30 to TRBJ1-1, with D possibly being TRBD1 (5 bases). The germline V and J ends were trimmed by 3 bases and 5 bases, with 7 bases remaining between them. This CDR3 is 11 amino acids long. Germline CDR1 and CDR2: GTSNPN and SVGIG (reference sequence).

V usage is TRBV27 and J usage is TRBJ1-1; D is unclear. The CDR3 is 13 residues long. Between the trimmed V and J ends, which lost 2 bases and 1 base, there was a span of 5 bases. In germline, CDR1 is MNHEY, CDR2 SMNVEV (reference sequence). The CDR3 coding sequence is TGTGCCAGCAGTTTACCCGGGAACACTGAAGCTTTCTTT. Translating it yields CASSLPGNTEAFF.

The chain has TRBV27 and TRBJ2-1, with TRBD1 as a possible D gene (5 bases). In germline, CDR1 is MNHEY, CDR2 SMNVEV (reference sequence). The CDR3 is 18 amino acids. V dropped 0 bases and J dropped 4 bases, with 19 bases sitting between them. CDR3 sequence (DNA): TGTGCCAGCAGTTTATCCAAAGGGGTATACAGGAGTTACAATGAGCAGTTCTTC. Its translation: CASSLSKGVYRSYNEQFF.

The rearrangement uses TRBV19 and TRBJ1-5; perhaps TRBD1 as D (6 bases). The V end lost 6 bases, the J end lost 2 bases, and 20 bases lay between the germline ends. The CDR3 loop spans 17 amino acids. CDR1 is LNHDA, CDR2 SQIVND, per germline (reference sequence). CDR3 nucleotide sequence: TGTGCCAGTAGCCCGAACAGGGCAAGGGCTGGCAATCAGCCCCAGCATTTT. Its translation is CASSPNRARAGNQPQHF. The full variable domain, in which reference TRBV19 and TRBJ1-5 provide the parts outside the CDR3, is DGGITQSPKYLFRKEGQNVTLSCEQNLNHDAMYWYRQDPGQGLRLIYYSQIVNDFQKGDIAEGYSVSREKKESFPLTVTSAQKNPTAFYLCASSPNRARAGNQPQHFGDGTRLSIL.

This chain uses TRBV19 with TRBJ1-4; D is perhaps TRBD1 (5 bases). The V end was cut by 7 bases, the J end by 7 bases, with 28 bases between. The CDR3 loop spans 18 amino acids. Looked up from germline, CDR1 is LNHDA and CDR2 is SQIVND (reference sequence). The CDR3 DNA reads TGTGCCAGTATAAACTCGAGACGGGACCCCCAGGGAGGTGAAAAACTGTTTTTT. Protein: CASINSRRDPQGGEKLFF. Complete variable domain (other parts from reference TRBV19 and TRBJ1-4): DGGITQSPKYLFRKEGQNVTLSCEQNLNHDAMYWYRQDPGQGLRLIYYSQIVNDFQKGDIAEGYSVSREKKESFPLTVTSAQKNPTAFYLCASINSRRDPQGGEKLFFGSGTQLSVL.

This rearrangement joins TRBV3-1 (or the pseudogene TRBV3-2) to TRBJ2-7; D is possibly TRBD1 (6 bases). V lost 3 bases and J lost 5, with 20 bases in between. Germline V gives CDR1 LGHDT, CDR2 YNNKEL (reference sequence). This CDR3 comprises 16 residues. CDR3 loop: CASSHNPGQGFNEQYF. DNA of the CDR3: TGTGCCAGCAGCCACAACCCGGGTCAGGGGTTCAACGAGCAGTACTTC.

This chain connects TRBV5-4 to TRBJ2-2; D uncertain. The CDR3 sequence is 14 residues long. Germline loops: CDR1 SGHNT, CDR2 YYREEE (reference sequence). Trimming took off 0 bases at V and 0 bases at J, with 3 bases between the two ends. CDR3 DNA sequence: TGTGCCAGCAGCTTGGCGTCGAACACCGGGGAGCTGTTTTTT. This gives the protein CASSLASNTGELFF.

The CDR3 DNA follows: TGTGCCACCAGCCCGGACAGGGGCAGGGAAAAACTGTTTTTT. Translated, it gives CATSPDRGREKLFF. The V and J genes are TRBV15 and TRBJ1-4; 9 bases are a match to TRBD1. The J segment lost 8 bases and the V segment lost 5 bases, leaving 6 bases of the junction unmatched. Germline V gives CDR1 LNHNV, CDR2 YYDKDF (reference sequence). This CDR3 has 14 residues.

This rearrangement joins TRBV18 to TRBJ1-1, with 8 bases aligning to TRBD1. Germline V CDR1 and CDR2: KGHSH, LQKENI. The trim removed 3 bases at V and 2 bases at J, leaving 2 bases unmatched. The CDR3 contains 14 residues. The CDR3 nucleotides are TGTGCCAGCTCACCCGACAGGGGAAACACTGAAGCTTTCTTT. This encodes CASSPDRGNTEAFF.

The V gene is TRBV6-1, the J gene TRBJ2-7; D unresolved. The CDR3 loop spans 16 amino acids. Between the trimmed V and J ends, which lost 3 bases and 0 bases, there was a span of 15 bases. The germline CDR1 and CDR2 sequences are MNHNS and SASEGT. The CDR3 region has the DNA TGTGCCAGCAGTGATCCCCGTGCACAGAACTCCTACGAGCAGTACTTC. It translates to CASSDPRAQNSYEQYF.

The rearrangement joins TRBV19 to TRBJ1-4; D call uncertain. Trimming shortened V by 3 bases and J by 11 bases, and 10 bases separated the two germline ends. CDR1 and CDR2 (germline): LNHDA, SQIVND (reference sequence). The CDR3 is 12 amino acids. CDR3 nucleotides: TGTGCCAGTAGTATCCGATCGGAGAAACTGTTTTTT. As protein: CASSIRSEKLFF.

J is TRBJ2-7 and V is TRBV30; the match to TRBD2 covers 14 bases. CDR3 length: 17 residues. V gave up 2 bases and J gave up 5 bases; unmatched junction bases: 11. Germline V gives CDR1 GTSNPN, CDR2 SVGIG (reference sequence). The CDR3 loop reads CAWSQGLAGGVYHEQYF. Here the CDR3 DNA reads TGTGCCTGGAGTCAAGGACTAGCGGGAGGTGTATACCACGAGCAGTACTTC.

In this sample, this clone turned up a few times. As DNA, the CDR3 is TGTGCCAGCAGTTACTCGGTCAGGGGATCCTATGGCTACACCTTC. Its translation is CASSYSVRGSYGYTF. The V and J genes are TRBV6-2 or TRBV6-3 and TRBJ1-2; D is possibly TRBD1 (6 bases). Germline CDR1 is MNHEY and CDR2 is SVGEGT. This CDR3 region has 15 residues. Trimming removed 0 bases at V and 4 bases at J, with 12 bases between.

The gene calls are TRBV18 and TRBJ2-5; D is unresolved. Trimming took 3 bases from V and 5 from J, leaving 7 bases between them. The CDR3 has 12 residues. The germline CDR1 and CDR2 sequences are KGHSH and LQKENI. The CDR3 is CASSPVAETQYF. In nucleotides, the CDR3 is TGTGCCAGCTCACCGGTTGCGGAGACCCAGTACTTC.

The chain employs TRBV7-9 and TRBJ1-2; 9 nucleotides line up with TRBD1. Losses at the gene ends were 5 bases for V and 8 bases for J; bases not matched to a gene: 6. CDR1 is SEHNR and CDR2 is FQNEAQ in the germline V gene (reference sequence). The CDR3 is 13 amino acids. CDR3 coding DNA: TGTGCCAGCAGCGCGGGACAGGGTTGGGGCTACACCTTC. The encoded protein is CASSAGQGWGYTF.